These 6 T cell receptor beta chains originate from one sample sequenced in a study of control samples from healthy donors and cancer patients. TCRdb's table, derived via immunoSEQ multiplex PCR, lists solely in-frame clones and lacks some. The repertoire holds about 220,000 clones, with about 93% as singletons. Sequenced material: blood. These receptor sequences come from a man in his fifties or sixties in good health.

The V and J genes are TRBV6-1 and TRBJ2-6; the D is unclear. Germline lookup yields CDR1 MNHNS and CDR2 SASEGT. V lost 2 bases to trimming and J lost 1 base, with 9 bases between them. The CDR3 covers 16 residues. The CDR3 sequence is CASSESGRSGANVLTF. The CDR3 bases are TGTGCCAGCAGTGAATCAGGCCGTTCTGGGGCCAACGTCCTGACTTTC.

V and J are TRBV2 and TRBJ2-5, with D possibly matching TRBD2 (5 bases). The V gene's germline CDR1 is SNHLY and CDR2 FYNNEI. The CDR3 sequence is 15 residues long. Trimming took off 2 bases at V and 2 bases at J, with 12 bases between the two ends. The CDR3 here is CASSEQSSGQETQYF. For the CDR3, the DNA is TGTGCCAGCAGTGAACAGTCCTCGGGACAAGAGACCCAGTACTTC.

The chain joins TRBV18 to TRBJ2-2; D possibly uses TRBD1 or TRBD2 (5 bases each). CDR3 length: 16 amino acids. V was trimmed by 1 base and J by 3 bases, leaving 12 bases between them. Per the germline V gene, CDR1 is KGHSH and CDR2 is LQKENI. The chain's CDR3 is CASSPQGALDTGELFF. The CDR3 DNA is TGTGCCAGCTCACCACAAGGGGCACTAGACACCGGGGAGCTGTTTTTT.

The chain links TRBV9 to TRBJ2-1; a weak D match, TRBD2 (5 bases). Trimming removed 0 bases at V and 1 base at J, with 8 bases between. Germline V gene lookup returns CDR1 SGDLS and CDR2 YYNGEE. This CDR3 spans 15 amino acids. For the CDR3, the DNA is TGTGCCAGCAGCGTAGTAGGCGGGTCCTACAATGAGCAGTTCTTC. Translation gives CASSVVGGSYNEQFF.

The gene calls are TRBV14 and TRBJ1-3; 7 bases line up with TRBD1. CDR1 is SGHDN, CDR2 FVKESK, per germline. CDR3 size: 15 residues. After removal of 3 bases from V and 5 bases from J, the junction contained 7 bases not matched to a gene. This CDR3 reads CASSHNRGSRNTIYF. The CDR3 DNA is TGTGCCAGCAGCCACAACAGGGGATCAAGAAACACCATATATTTT.

V usage is TRBV25-1 and J usage is TRBJ1-5, with 10 positions matching TRBD1. Germline V gene data show CDR1 as MGHDK and CDR2 as SYGVNS. This CDR3 is built from 17 residues. Germline trimming cut 6 bases from V and 3 bases from J; bases unmatched to any gene: 11. CDR3 sequence: CASSHDRGLRNNQPQHF. CDR3 DNA: TGTGCCAGCAGCCACGACAGGGGGCTCCGGAACAATCAGCCCCAGCATTTT.